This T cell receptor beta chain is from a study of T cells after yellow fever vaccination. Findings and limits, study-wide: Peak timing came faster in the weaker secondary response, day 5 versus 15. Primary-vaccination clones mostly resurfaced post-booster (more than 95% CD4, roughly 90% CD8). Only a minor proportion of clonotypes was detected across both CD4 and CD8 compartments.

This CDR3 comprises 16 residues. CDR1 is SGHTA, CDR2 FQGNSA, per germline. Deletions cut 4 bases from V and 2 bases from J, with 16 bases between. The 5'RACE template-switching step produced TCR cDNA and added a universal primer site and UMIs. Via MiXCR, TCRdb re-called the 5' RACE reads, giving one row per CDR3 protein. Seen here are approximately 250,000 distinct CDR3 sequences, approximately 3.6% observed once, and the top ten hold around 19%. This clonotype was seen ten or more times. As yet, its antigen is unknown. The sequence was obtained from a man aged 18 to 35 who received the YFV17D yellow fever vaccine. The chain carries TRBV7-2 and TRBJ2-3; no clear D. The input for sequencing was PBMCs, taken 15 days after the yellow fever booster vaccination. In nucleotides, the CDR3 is TGTGCCAGCAGCTGGGGTACCTCTTACCTCACAGATACGCAGTATTTT. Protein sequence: CASSWGTSYLTDTQYF.